The 10 T cell receptor beta chains listed next were all sequenced from one sample in a study of T cells in Graves' hyperthyroidism and ophthalmopathy (dated by TCRdb to the late 2010s). Libraries came from multiplex PCR. TCRdb shows the sequencer as Illumina HiSeq 2000. The TCR beta CDR3 regions were amplified from the RNA transcripts. For the first round of RT-PCR on the TCR CDR3, the HTBI primer set was used together with the Qiagen OneStep RT-PCR kit. TCRdb reprocessed the public reads (quality trimming at Q25 with fastp, clone calling with MiXCR) and kept in-frame beta chains. Every distinct CDR3 protein forms one entry, paired with its most common genes and DNA. In this sample the table shows 490,000 or so distinct CDR3 sequences, around a fifth of which occur a single time. The ten most abundant clones make up around 54% of the sample. Sequencing was done on a sample of blood. Receptors originate from an older woman with Graves' ophthalmopathy.

This clonotype appeared many times. V and J are TRBV28 and TRBJ2-3; 7 bases align to TRBD2. Trimming cost V 6 bases and J 4 bases; bases outside gene matches: 16. This CDR3 contains 17 residues. Per the germline V gene, CDR1 is MDHEN and CDR2 is SYDVKM. CDR3 amino acids: CASSLIVRGVRADTQYF. Here the CDR3 DNA reads TGTGCCAGCAGCCTCATAGTACGGGGGGTTAGGGCAGATACGCAGTATTTT.

This clonotype was picked up a small number of times. The rearrangement joins TRBV5-1 to TRBJ2-2, with D perhaps matching TRBD1 or TRBD2 (6 bases each). V was clipped by 3 bases and J by 6 bases, with 12 bases between them. Germline V gene data show CDR1 as SGHRS and CDR2 as YFSETQ. This CDR3 comprises 14 residues. The CDR3 region has the DNA TGCGCCAGCAGCTACATGGGGGGCTCCGGGGAGCTGTTTTTT. It is translated as CASSYMGGSGELFF.

In its sample, this clonotype was seen a few times. J is TRBJ1-1 and V is TRBV5-4; 8 bases agree with TRBD1. Trimming removed 4 bases from V and 0 bases from J; junction bases left unmatched: 2. Germline CDR1 SGHNT, CDR2 YYREEE (reference sequence). This CDR3 is 14 amino acids long. In nucleotides, the CDR3 is TGTGCCAGCAGCCACAGGGGGGTGAACACTGAAGCTTTCTTT. Translating it yields CASSHRGVNTEAFF. Complete variable domain (other parts from reference TRBV5-4 and TRBJ1-1): ETGVTQSPTHLIKTRGQQVTLRCSSQSGHNTVSWYQQALGQGPQFIFQYYREEENGRGNFPPRFSGLQFPNYSSELNVNALELDDSALYLCASSHRGVNTEAFFGQGTRLTVV.

This clonotype was counted a few times. The V gene is TRBV5-6, the J gene TRBJ2-5, with 10 bases matching TRBD2. The CDR3 length is 15 residues. V lost 1 base and J lost 3; bases outside the gene matches: 3. The germline gives CDR1 SGHDT, CDR2 YYEEEE. The CDR3 nucleotides are TGTGCCAGCAGCTTGTCTGGACTAGCGGAAGAGACCCAGTACTTC. Protein product: CASSLSGLAEETQYF.

This rearrangement joins TRBV6-2 or TRBV6-3 to TRBJ2-5; the D is unclear. The CDR3 loop spans 12 amino acids. CDR1 is MNHEY, CDR2 SVGEGT, per germline. Trimming shortened V by 6 bases and J by 5 bases, and 10 bases separated the two germline ends. CDR3 residues: CASSHLRETQYF. CDR3 bases: TGTGCCAGCAGCCATCTCCGGGAGACCCAGTACTTC.

This clonotype turned up a few times. The gene calls are TRBV7-2 and TRBJ2-7, with a possible D match to TRBD1 (5 bases). The V gene lost 5 bases and the J gene lost 6 bases, with 17 bases spanning the gap. The CDR3 loop spans 14 amino acids. Germline V gene sequence: CDR1 SGHTA, CDR2 FQGNSA. Here the CDR3 DNA reads TGTGCCAGCAGCACACCTCAGGGTTGGGGCGAGCAGTACTTC. Translated, it gives CASSTPQGWGEQYF.

This clonotype was seen a handful of times. The rearrangement links TRBV20-1 to TRBJ1-1; no firm D call. V lost 2 bases, J lost 1 base, and 5 bases lay in between. The CDR3 extends over 12 amino acids. Germline V gene sequence: CDR1 DFQATT, CDR2 SNEGSKA (reference sequence). This CDR3 reads CSARIANTEAFF. The CDR3 nucleotides read TGCAGTGCTAGAATTGCGAACACTGAAGCTTTCTTT.

This clonotype occurred a few times. The chain joins TRBV12-3 or TRBV12-4 to TRBJ1-5; D not certain. The CDR3 spans 12 residues. Trimming pared 6 bases from V and 10 bases from J, leaving 13 bases between. The CDR3 DNA reads TGTGCCAGCAGGGACGGCTCACTTCCCCAGCATTTT. Translation: CASRDGSLPQHF.

The sample holds many counts of this clonotype. The V and J genes are TRBV6-1 and TRBJ1-2; the D is unclear. Trimming pared 6 bases from V and 6 bases from J, leaving 14 bases between. CDR1 and CDR2 (germline): MNHNS, SASEGT. The CDR3 is made up of 13 amino acids. The CDR3 sequence: CASSSYQRHGYTF. The CDR3 DNA follows: TGTGCCAGCAGCTCATACCAGCGGCATGGCTACACCTTC.

The table lists this clonotype with many counts. The chain joins TRBV6-6 to TRBJ2-7; D unclear. V lost 1 base and J 4 bases, leaving 11 bases between the germline ends. CDR3 size: 14 residues. The V gene's germline CDR1 is MNHNY and CDR2 SVGAGI (reference sequence). CDR3 in amino acids: CASSYFITGYEQYF. The CDR3 region has the DNA TGTGCCAGCAGTTACTTTATCACGGGTTACGAGCAGTACTTC.